This record covers a single T cell receptor beta chain. The antigen remains undetermined. This record comes from a study of lymphopenia after photon versus proton radiotherapy. Study results and caveats: Larger post-nadir TCR diversity loss correlated inversely with survival in deceased patients. Under photons, naive T cells and diversity fell while effector/memory populations rose. Post-nadir diversity loss with photons came from oligoclonal expansion, particularly CD8+ Temra cells. Better survival with proton therapy was suggested as possible, not demonstrated.

Trimming pared 2 bases from V and 7 bases from J, leaving 17 bases between. CDR3 length: 15 amino acids. Germline CDR1 SGHTA, CDR2 FQGNSA. Sequenced by immunoSEQ multiplex PCR; TCRdb stores in-frame clones only, minus some. The repertoire consists of over 50,000 clones, with approximately 86% occurring once and the leading ten covering 2% to 3%. This sequence was found in a man in his forties with gastric cancer. The rearrangement links TRBV7-2 to TRBJ1-2; maybe TRBD1 (6 bases). The specimen comprised peripheral blood, sampled from a patient treated with photon-based radiotherapy. CDR3 sequence: CASSLNPGAGAGYTF. The CDR3 DNA follows: TGTGCCAGCAGCTTAAATCCGGGGGCAGGTGCTGGCTACACCTTC.